A single sample gave rise to the 21 T cell receptor beta chains below, sequenced in a study of sequential checkpoint blockade in melanoma. Treatment denoted: randomized to nivolumab then ipilimumab (arm A) or the reverse (arm B). Only in-frame clones appear in the TCRdb table, and some are missing; sequencing was by immunoSEQ multiplex PCR. Of 25,000 to 30,000 clones in the sample, approximately 80% were seen once. Here the sequenced sample was CD8+ T cells sorted from blood (inferred from file names), taken from a patient given nivolumab and ipilimumab in sequence. The receptors were sampled from a human donor with melanoma.

The count of this clone is one. The chain couples TRBV6-5 to TRBJ1-2, with 7 bases fitting TRBD1. CDR1 is MNHEY, CDR2 SVGAGI, per germline. The CDR3 has 14 residues. The V and J ends lost 2 bases and 5 bases, in that order; junction bases with no gene match: 5. In nucleotides, the CDR3 is TGTGCCAGCAGTTACATTAAGACAGGGTATGGCTACACCTTC. This sequence encodes CASSYIKTGYGYTF.

CDR3 sequence reads: CAISESKRVQGYFEQYF. CDR3 coding DNA: TGTGCCATCAGTGAGTCGAAACGGGTCCAGGGATACTTCGAGCAGTACTTC. The chain recombines TRBV10-3 with TRBJ2-7, with D possibly being TRBD1 (5 bases). V was clipped by 0 bases and J by 6 bases, with 21 bases between them. This CDR3 has 17 amino acids. Germline V gene sequence: CDR1 ENHRY, CDR2 SYGVKD.

Only a few counts were recorded for this clone. The rearrangement links TRBV2 to TRBJ1-6, with D possibly matching TRBD1 (5 bases). The CDR3 runs to 14 residues. Trimming pared 5 bases from V and 10 bases from J, leaving 15 bases between. Germline CDR1 is SNHLY and CDR2 is FYNNEI. The CDR3 nucleotides read TGTGCCAGCAGTATGGGGCCCTATCGGTCACCCCTCCACTTT. Residues: CASSMGPYRSPLHF.

The rearrangement links TRBV19 to TRBJ2-7; TRBD2 is a possible D gene (5 bases). V was trimmed by 5 bases and J by 3 bases, leaving 14 bases between them. The germline V gene encodes CDR1 LNHDA and CDR2 SQIVND (reference sequence). CDR3 length equals 14 residues. The chain's CDR3 is CASSPTSPGYEQYF. The CDR3 DNA follows: TGTGCCAGTAGTCCCACTAGTCCCGGCTACGAGCAGTACTTC.

The chain couples TRBV7-2 to TRBJ2-1; 9 nucleotides line up with TRBD2. From germline, CDR1 is SGHTA and CDR2 FQGNSA. Trimming cost V 5 bases and J 2 bases; bases outside gene matches: 16. This CDR3 is built from 19 residues. CDR3 nucleotide sequence: TGTGCCAGCAGCCCTAACCCGCTAGTCGGCGGGGGGGCCTACAATGAGCAGTTCTTC. It specifies CASSPNPLVGGGAYNEQFF.

The chain joins TRBV2 to TRBJ2-3; D perhaps matches TRBD1 (5 bases). Germline lookup yields CDR1 SNHLY and CDR2 FYNNEI. The germline V and J ends were trimmed by 9 bases and 9 bases, with 10 bases remaining between them. The CDR3 runs to 10 residues. CDR3 residues: CASATATQYF. In nucleotides, the CDR3 is TGTGCCAGTGCGACAGCCACGCAGTATTTT.

This chain links TRBV5-1 with TRBJ2-5; D remains ambiguous. CDR1 is SGHRS, CDR2 YFSETQ, per germline. This CDR3 is 12 amino acids long. Trimming left V 4 bases short and J 5 bases short, with 9 bases between. The CDR3 DNA sequence: TGCGCCAGCAGCCCCCACGGGGAGACCCAGTACTTC. It specifies CASSPHGETQYF. The whole variable domain, remainder taken from reference TRBV5-1 and TRBJ2-5, is KAGVTQTPRYLIKTRGQQVTLSCSPISGHRSVSWYQQTPGQGLQFLFEYFSETQRNKGNFPGRFSGRQFSNSRSEMNVSTLELGDSALYLCASSPHGETQYFGPGTRLLVL.

The chain combines TRBV19 with TRBJ1-1, with D maybe TRBD1 (5 bases). V shed 7 bases and J shed 5 bases, with 17 bases lying between them. This CDR3 is built from 14 residues. CDR1 and CDR2 from the germline V gene are LNHDA and SQIVND (reference sequence). CDR3 in amino acids: CASNLNGGETEAFF. The DNA for the CDR3 is TGTGCCAGTAACCTAAACGGGGGGGAGACTGAAGCTTTCTTT. Full variable domain (remainder filled in from reference TRBV19 and TRBJ1-1): DGGITQSPKYLFRKEGQNVTLSCEQNLNHDAMYWYRQDPGQGLRLIYYSQIVNDFQKGDIAEGYSVSREKKESFPLTVTSAQKNPTAFYLCASNLNGGETEAFFGQGTRLTVV.

By sample fraction, this clone is medium-sized. The chain uses TRBV28 and TRBJ1-1; D gene unclear. CDR3 length equals 14 residues. Deletions cut 7 bases from V and 1 base from J, with 13 bases between. Germline assignment: CDR1 MDHEN and CDR2 SYDVKM. The CDR3 DNA reads as TGTGCCAGCACACAAAGTCGGGGGAACACTGAAGCTTTCTTT. As protein: CASTQSRGNTEAFF.

Note on this clone: Other DNA sequences in this sample translate to the same CDR3. The chain links TRBV27 to TRBJ1-1, with D unresolved. The CDR3 consists of 13 residues. Germline V gives CDR1 MNHEY, CDR2 SMNVEV (reference sequence). V lost 2 bases, J lost 1 base, and 5 bases lay in between. The CDR3 sequence: CASSLGRNTEAFF. The CDR3 coding sequence is TGTGCCAGCAGTTTAGGCAGGAACACTGAAGCTTTCTTT.

V and J are TRBV4-1 and TRBJ1-4, with D possibly being TRBD1 (6 bases). Germline V gene lookup returns CDR1 MGHRA and CDR2 YSYEKL. The CDR3 is made up of 18 amino acids. Between the trimmed V and J ends, which lost 3 bases and 0 bases, there was a span of 17 bases. The CDR3 spells CASSHGQSRSATNEKLFF. The CDR3 DNA is TGCGCCAGCAGCCACGGACAGAGCCGTAGTGCAACTAATGAAAAACTGTTTTTT.

The chain is built from TRBV6-7 and TRBJ2-5; TRBD2 agrees at 7 bases. TRBV6-7 is assigned to the ORF class and has an uncertain function. J lost 0 bases, V lost 7 bases, and 14 bases had no gene match. CDR3 length: 17 residues. The CDR3 region is CASIILLGGVYQETQYF. CDR3 sequence (DNA): TGTGCCAGCATCATTCTTCTGGGGGGGGTGTACCAAGAGACCCAGTACTTC.

The rearrangement links TRBV4-1 to TRBJ2-1; TRBD2 might be the D (7 bases). V gave up 2 bases and J gave up 7 bases, with 12 bases separating them. CDR1 and CDR2 (germline): MGHRA, YSYEKL. The length of the CDR3 is 14 residues. DNA for the CDR3: TGCGCCAGCAGCCAACGGAGGGGGGGGAATGAGCAGTTCTTC. It encodes CASSQRRGGNEQFF.

The rearrangement uses TRBV19 and TRBJ1-5, with no clear D. The CDR3 totals 14 residues. Trimming left V 1 base short and J 2 bases short, with 6 bases between. Germline CDR1 reads LNHDA; CDR2 reads SQIVND (reference sequence). CDR3 amino acids: CASSIGEGNQPQHF. In DNA form, the CDR3 reads TGTGCCAGTAGTATAGGTGAGGGCAATCAGCCCCAGCATTTT.

This clone showed up just a few times. V gene TRBV7-9 combines with J gene TRBJ2-7; D is perhaps TRBD1 (5 bases). V lost 4 bases and J 3 bases, leaving 16 bases between the germline ends. The CDR3 consists of 15 residues. Germline V gene sequence: CDR1 SEHNR, CDR2 FQNEAQ (reference sequence). This CDR3 reads CASSSGSGYIYEQYF. DNA for the CDR3: TGTGCCAGCAGCTCAGGGTCCGGATACATCTACGAGCAGTACTTC.

The chain joins TRBV19 to TRBJ1-5; no reliable D call. Germline V CDR1 and CDR2: LNHDA, SQIVND (reference sequence). The CDR3 is 14 residues long. V lost 0 bases and J lost 7, with 10 bases in between. CDR3 nucleotides: TGTGCCAGTAGTATAGAAGGAGGGAACCAGCCCCAGCATTTT. Its translation: CASSIEGGNQPQHF.

The chain carries TRBV9 and TRBJ2-2; D is unresolved. Germline CDR1 reads SGDLS; CDR2 reads YYNGEE. The length of the CDR3 is 16 residues. V dropped 0 bases and J dropped 4 bases, with 13 bases sitting between them. The CDR3 sequence is CASSVDPSWATGELFF. The CDR3 nucleotides are TGTGCCAGCAGCGTAGACCCCTCCTGGGCCACCGGGGAGCTGTTTTTT.

The V call is TRBV6-1, the J call TRBJ2-2, with 7 nucleotides matching TRBD1. Looked up from germline, CDR1 is MNHNS and CDR2 is SASEGT. CDR3 length: 15 amino acids. The J segment lost 4 bases and the V segment lost 9 bases, leaving 11 bases of the junction unmatched. The DNA for the CDR3 is TGTGCCAGTAGTCGAGGACAGGTTATCACCGGGGAGCTGTTTTTT. It encodes CASSRGQVITGELFF.

The rearrangement joins TRBV5-6 to TRBJ2-7; 7 bases match TRBD1. This CDR3 is 13 amino acids long. The V and J ends lost 4 bases and 6 bases, in that order; junction bases with no gene match: 7. Germline CDR1 is SGHDT and CDR2 is YYEEEE. In DNA, the CDR3 is TGTGCCAGCAGCCAGGGACAGCTTGGCGAGCAGTACTTC. Translated, it gives CASSQGQLGEQYF. The full variable domain, in which reference TRBV5-6 and TRBJ2-7 provide the parts outside the CDR3, is DAGVTQSPTHLIKTRGQQVTLRCSPKSGHDTVSWYQQALGQGPQFIFQYYEEEERQRGNFPDRFSGHQFPNYSSELNVNALLLGDSALYLCASSQGQLGEQYFGPGTRLTVT.

The V gene is TRBV18, the J gene TRBJ1-1, with D unclear. Looked up from germline, CDR1 is KGHSH and CDR2 is LQKENI. The CDR3 is 14 residues long. V was cut by 0 bases and J by 8 bases, with 13 bases left in between. Here the CDR3 reads CASSPPSGFSEAFF. CDR3 nucleotide sequence: TGTGCCAGCTCACCACCGAGCGGGTTTTCCGAAGCTTTCTTT. Complete variable domain (other parts from reference TRBV18 and TRBJ1-1): NAGVMQNPRHLVRRRGQEARLRCSPMKGHSHVYWYRQLPEEGLKFMVYLQKENIIDESGMPKERFSAEFPKEGPSILRIQQVVRGDSAAYFCASSPPSGFSEAFFGQGTRLTVV.

CDR3 sequence reads: CSVWAGDTDTQYF. The CDR3 coding sequence is TGCAGCGTTTGGGCGGGTGACACAGATACGCAGTATTTT. V and J are TRBV29-1 and TRBJ2-3, with a weak D call TRBD2 (5 bases). The CDR3 contains 13 residues. The V gene lost 5 bases and the J gene lost 2 bases, with 11 bases spanning the gap. Germline lookup yields CDR1 SQVTM and CDR2 ANQGSEA.